This T cell receptor beta chain was documented in a study of cytomegalovirus exposure and HLA in healthy donors. Primers: 60 Vbeta forward and 13 Jbeta reverse. Assay: immunoSEQ multiplex PCR; the TCRdb copy retains only in-frame clones and omits some. The sample has about 99,000 clones, about 80% seen once. In this sample, this clone turned up a few times. No antigen is known for it. Germline CDR1 reads SQVTM; CDR2 reads ANQGSEA. V was clipped by 1 base and J by 7 bases, with 13 bases between them. The CDR3 has 13 residues. Study results and caveats: Productive status was seen about 87% or about 30% of the time for most TCR beta V segments in an earlier analysis. With later analysis, a missense DCLRE1C variant became linked to TCR beta V- and J-gene trimming. Among the sequence variants, a highly shared cluster was likely an artifact of sequencing.

The sequence came from a man aged 40-49 years in good health and CMV-seronegative. The sequencing sample was made of PBMCs. This sequence joins TRBV29-1 and TRBJ1-2; D not certain. CDR3 loop: CSVEVAGWSGYTF. DNA of the CDR3: TGCAGCGTTGAAGTTGCGGGGTGGAGTGGCTACACCTTC.